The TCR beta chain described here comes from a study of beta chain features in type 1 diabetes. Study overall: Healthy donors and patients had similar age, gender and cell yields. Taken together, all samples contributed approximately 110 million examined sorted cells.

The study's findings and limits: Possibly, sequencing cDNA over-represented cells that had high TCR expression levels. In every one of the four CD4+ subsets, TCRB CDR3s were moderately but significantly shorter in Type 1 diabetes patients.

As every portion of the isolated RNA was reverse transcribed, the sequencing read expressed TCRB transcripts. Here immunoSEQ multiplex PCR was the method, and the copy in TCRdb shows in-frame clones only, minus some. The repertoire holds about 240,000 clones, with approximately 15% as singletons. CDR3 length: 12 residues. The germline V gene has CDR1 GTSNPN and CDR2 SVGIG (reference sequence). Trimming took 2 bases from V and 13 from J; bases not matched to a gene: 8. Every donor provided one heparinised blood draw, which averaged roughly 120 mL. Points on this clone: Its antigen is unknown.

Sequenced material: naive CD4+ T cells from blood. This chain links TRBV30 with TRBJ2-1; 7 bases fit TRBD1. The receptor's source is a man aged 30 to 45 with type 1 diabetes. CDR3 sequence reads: CAWSPGQEPQFF. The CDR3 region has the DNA TGTGCCTGGAGTCCTGGACAGGAACCCCAGTTCTTC.